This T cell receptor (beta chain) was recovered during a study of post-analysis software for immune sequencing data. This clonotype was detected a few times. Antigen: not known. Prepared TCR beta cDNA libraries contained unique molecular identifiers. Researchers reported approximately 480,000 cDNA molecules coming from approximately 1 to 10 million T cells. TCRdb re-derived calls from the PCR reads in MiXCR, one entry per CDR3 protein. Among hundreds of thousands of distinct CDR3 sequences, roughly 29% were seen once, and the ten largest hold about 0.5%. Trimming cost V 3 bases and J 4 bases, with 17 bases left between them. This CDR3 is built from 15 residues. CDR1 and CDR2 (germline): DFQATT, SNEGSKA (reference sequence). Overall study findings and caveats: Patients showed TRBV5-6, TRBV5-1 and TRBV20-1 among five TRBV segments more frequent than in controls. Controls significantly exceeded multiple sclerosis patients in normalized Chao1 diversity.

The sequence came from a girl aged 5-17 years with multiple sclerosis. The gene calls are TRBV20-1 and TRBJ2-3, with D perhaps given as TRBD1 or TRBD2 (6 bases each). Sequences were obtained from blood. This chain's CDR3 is CSAREGTGLADTQYF. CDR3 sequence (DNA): TGCAGTGCTAGGGAGGGAACAGGGCTAGCAGATACGCAGTATTTT.